The clone carrying this TCR beta chain has just one count. Its target is unknown. Alongside a J-beta primer mix, a sample-barcoded 5' primer served in a second PCR lasting about 7 to 12 cycles. Each sample provided no less than 2.5 million CDR3-containing paired-end reads. One entry per CDR3 protein results from TCRdb running MiXCR on the 5' RACE reads. Among about 1.8 million distinct CDR3 sequences listed, around half were seen once. The sample originates from a study of blood T cells in healthy people across ages. Broader study findings: Calculation of diversity from one million T cells yielded estimates considered to be underestimates. More naive CD4+ cells and higher diversity marked long-lived donors relative to aged donors.

Healthy individuals of Caucasian origin from Russia, aged about 6 to 95, served as donors. With 7 bases clipped from V and 6 bases from J, the junction kept 16 bases outside the gene matches. The CDR3 has 17 amino acids. In germline, CDR1 is MNHEY, CDR2 SVGEGT. The clonotype originates from a woman between 40 and 50 years old in good health. The J gene is TRBJ2-1, the V gene TRBV6-2 or TRBV6-3, with 9 bases that match TRBD2. Source material: blood. Here the CDR3 DNA reads TGTGCCAGCATGTCAGCGGGGGGCCTGAGGGTGCCCAATGAGCAGTTCTTC. The encoded protein is CASMSAGGLRVPNEQFF.